This entry concerns a single T cell receptor (beta chain). This record comes from a study of blood T cell repertoires in COVID-19. Study-wide background: Italy, Spain and the United States were the sources of the convalescent and acute COVID-19 samples. From T cells, B-cell-depleted T cells, or PBMCs came the material, which was cDNA or gDNA.

As originally analysed: For nucleated cells, counts were estimated from reference gene primer amplification. Using immunoSEQ multiplex PCR, the repertoire was profiled, and TCRdb retains in-frame clones only, with some absent. V, J and clone size reflect that table, while D and trimming were determined from the DNA. The sample carries about 190,000 clones, roughly four fifths recorded once. The CDR3 length is 15 residues. V lost 0 bases to trimming and J lost 0 bases, with 7 bases between them. The germline CDR1 and CDR2 sequences are SGHDT and YYEEEE. Sequenced: peripheral blood. The chain has TRBV5-6 and TRBJ1-5; no definite D call. The TCR originated in a woman between 45 and 65 years old with acute or convalescent COVID-19. The CDR3 loop reads CASSLGSYSNQPQHF. CDR3 DNA: TGTGCCAGCAGCTTGGGCAGTTATAGCAATCAGCCCCAGCATTTT.